A single sample is the source of the 9 T cell receptor beta chains below, sequenced in a study of T cell responses to AZD1222 COVID-19 vaccine. Repertoires were generated with immunoSEQ multiplex PCR, while TCRdb's copy carries only in-frame clones and drops some. The sample lists roughly 99,000 clones, about 90% occurring once. The sample consisted of peripheral blood, taken on day 0 of AZD1222 vaccination. The receptors were sampled from an adult in good health.

The chain carries TRBV11-2 and TRBJ1-1; a possible D gene is TRBD1 (6 bases). Germline CDR1 SGHAT, CDR2 FQNNGV. Trimming shortened V by 4 bases and J by 7 bases, and 19 bases separated the two germline ends. The CDR3 totals 15 residues. The CDR3 here is CASSSQGGLSFEAFF. DNA of the CDR3: TGTGCCAGCAGCTCACAGGGTGGGTTGTCTTTTGAAGCTTTCTTT.

J is TRBJ2-2 and V is TRBV27, with 8 bases matching TRBD1. The CDR3 has 18 residues. Germline V gene sequence: CDR1 MNHEY, CDR2 SMNVEV (reference sequence). Trimming cost V 7 bases and J 1 base; bases outside gene matches: 14. The CDR3 nucleotides read TGTGCCAGCAAAAACCTTCCAACCGGGACAGGGAACACCGGGGAGCTGTTTTTT. This encodes CASKNLPTGTGNTGELFF.

J is TRBJ2-2 and V is TRBV18; 9 positions match TRBD2. The germline gives CDR1 KGHSH, CDR2 LQKENI. V lost 2 bases to trimming and J lost 4 bases; unmatched junction nucleotides: 5. The CDR3 extends over 16 amino acids. The CDR3 region has the DNA TGTGCCAGCTCACCAGGTAGCGGGAGCCTCACCGGGGAGCTGTTTTTT. This translates into CASSPGSGSLTGELFF.

This clone appeared once. The V gene is TRBV5-1, the J gene TRBJ1-3; D is perhaps TRBD1 (5 bases). Trimming removed 4 bases at V and 4 bases at J, with 12 bases between. The CDR3 runs 14 residues. CDR1 and CDR2 from the germline V gene are SGHRS and YFSETQ. In nucleotides, the CDR3 is TGCGCCAGCAGCCTAGGGACGGGAGGAAACACCATATATTTT. It specifies CASSLGTGGNTIYF.

This chain connects TRBV28 to TRBJ2-1; no firm D call. The V gene lost 6 bases and the J gene lost 0 bases, with 15 bases spanning the gap. Germline CDR1 is MDHEN and CDR2 is SYDVKM. The CDR3 spans 16 residues. CDR3 loop: CASSPRGRSSYNEQFF. The CDR3 DNA reads TGTGCCAGCAGCCCCCGAGGAAGGAGCTCCTACAATGAGCAGTTCTTC.

The chain carries TRBV15 and TRBJ2-2, with a tentative D call TRBD1 (6 bases). The V end was cut by 2 bases, the J end by 6 bases, with 13 bases between. Germline CDR1 and CDR2: LNHNV and YYDKDF (reference sequence). The CDR3 is 15 residues long. The CDR3 sequence: CATSRYGPGAGELFF. The CDR3 coding sequence is TGTGCCACCAGCAGATACGGACCAGGGGCCGGGGAGCTGTTTTTT.

The J gene is TRBJ2-6, the V gene TRBV19, with D unresolved. V shed 5 bases and J shed 0 bases, with 5 bases lying between them. This CDR3 region has 14 residues. Germline CDR1 and CDR2: LNHDA and SQIVND (reference sequence). CDR3 bases: TGTGCCAGTAGTTCCGTCTCTGGGGCCAACGTCCTGACTTTC. It codes for CASSSVSGANVLTF. Using reference TRBV19 and TRBJ2-6 for the parts outside the CDR3, the full variable domain is DGGITQSPKYLFRKEGQNVTLSCEQNLNHDAMYWYRQDPGQGLRLIYYSQIVNDFQKGDIAEGYSVSREKKESFPLTVTSAQKNPTAFYLCASSSVSGANVLTFGAGSRLTVL.

This clone was found once. The chain carries TRBV9 and TRBJ2-5; no firm D call. V was shortened by 3 bases and J by 5 bases, with 14 bases between the two germline ends. In germline, CDR1 is SGDLS, CDR2 YYNGEE. This CDR3 contains 14 residues. The CDR3 here is CASSASLSGETQYF. The DNA of the CDR3 is TGTGCCAGCAGCGCTAGTCTCAGTGGGGAGACCCAGTACTTC.

The chain recombines TRBV7-9 with TRBJ1-2, with D hard to call. CDR3 length equals 14 residues. V was shortened by 1 base and J by 7 bases, with 13 bases between the two germline ends. The germline V gene has CDR1 SEHNR and CDR2 FQNEAQ (reference sequence). In DNA form, the CDR3 reads TGTGCCAGCAGCTTAGAGGGCAGCCCTGGTGGCTACACCTTC. Encoded protein: CASSLEGSPGGYTF.